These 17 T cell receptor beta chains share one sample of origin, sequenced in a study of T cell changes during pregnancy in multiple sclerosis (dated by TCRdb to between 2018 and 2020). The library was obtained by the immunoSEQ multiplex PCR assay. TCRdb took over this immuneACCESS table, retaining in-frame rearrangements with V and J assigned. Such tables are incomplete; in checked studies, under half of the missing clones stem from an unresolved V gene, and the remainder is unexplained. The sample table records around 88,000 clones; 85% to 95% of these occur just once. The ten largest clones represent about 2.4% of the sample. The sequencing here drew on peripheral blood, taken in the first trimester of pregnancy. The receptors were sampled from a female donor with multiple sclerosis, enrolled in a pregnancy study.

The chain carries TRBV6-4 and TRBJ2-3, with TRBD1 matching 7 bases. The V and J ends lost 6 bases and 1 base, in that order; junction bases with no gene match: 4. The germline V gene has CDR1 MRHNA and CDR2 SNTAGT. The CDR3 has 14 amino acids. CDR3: CASSAGTGTDTQYF. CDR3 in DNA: TGTGCCAGCAGCGCCGGGACAGGCACAGATACGCAGTATTTT.

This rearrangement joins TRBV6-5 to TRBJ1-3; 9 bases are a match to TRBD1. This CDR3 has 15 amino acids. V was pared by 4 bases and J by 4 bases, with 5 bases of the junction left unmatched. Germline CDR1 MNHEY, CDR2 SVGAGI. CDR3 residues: CASSWTGAAGNTIYF. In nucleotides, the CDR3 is TGTGCCAGCAGTTGGACAGGGGCAGCCGGAAACACCATATATTTT.

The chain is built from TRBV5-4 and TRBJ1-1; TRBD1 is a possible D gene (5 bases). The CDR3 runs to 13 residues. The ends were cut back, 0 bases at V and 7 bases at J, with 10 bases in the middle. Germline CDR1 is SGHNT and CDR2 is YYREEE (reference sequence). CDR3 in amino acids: CASSLETVHEAFF. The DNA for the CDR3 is TGTGCCAGCAGCTTGGAGACAGTCCATGAAGCTTTCTTT.

CDR3: CASSFGLAGGETQYF. As DNA, the CDR3 is TGCGCCAGCAGCTTTGGACTAGCGGGAGGAGAGACCCAGTACTTC. This chain uses TRBV5-1 with TRBJ2-5; 14 bases line up with TRBD2. Germline V gene lookup returns CDR1 SGHRS and CDR2 YFSETQ. This CDR3 is built from 15 residues. V lost 2 bases, J lost 4 bases, and 1 base stayed unmatched.

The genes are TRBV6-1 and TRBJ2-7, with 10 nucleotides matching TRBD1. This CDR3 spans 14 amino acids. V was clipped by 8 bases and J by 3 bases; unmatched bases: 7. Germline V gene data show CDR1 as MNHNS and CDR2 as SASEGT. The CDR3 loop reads CASFDRGPLYEQYF. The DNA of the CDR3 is TGTGCCAGCTTCGACAGGGGGCCCCTCTACGAGCAGTACTTC.

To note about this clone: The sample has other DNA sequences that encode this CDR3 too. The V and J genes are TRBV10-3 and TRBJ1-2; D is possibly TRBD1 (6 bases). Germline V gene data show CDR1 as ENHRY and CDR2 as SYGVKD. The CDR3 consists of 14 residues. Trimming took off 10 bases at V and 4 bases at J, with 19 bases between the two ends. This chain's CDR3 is CATQTAGEGYGYTF. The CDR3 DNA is TGTGCCACCCAGACGGCAGGGGAGGGCTATGGCTACACCTTC.

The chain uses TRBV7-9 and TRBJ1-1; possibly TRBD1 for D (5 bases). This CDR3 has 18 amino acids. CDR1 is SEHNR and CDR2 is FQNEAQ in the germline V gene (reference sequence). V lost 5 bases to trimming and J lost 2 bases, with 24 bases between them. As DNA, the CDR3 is TGTGCCAGCAGCGCGCGTCAAGGGGTGCGCTTACTAAACACTGAAGCTTTCTTT. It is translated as CASSARQGVRLLNTEAFF.

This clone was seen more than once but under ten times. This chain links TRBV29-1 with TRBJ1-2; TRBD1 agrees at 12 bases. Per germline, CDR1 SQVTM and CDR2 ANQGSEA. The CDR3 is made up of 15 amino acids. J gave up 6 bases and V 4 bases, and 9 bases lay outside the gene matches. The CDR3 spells CSVGTGTGGADGYTF. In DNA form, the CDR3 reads TGCAGCGTTGGTACCGGGACAGGGGGCGCCGATGGCTACACCTTC.

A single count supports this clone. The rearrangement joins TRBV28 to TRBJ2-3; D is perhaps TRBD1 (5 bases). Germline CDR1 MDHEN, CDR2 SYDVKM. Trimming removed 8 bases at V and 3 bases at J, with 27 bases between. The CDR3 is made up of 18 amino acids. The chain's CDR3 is CASSSKWADSAGTDTQYF. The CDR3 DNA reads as TGTGCCAGCTCCTCAAAGTGGGCCGACAGTGCCGGGACAGATACGCAGTATTTT.

CDR3 coding DNA: TGTGCCAGCACCCCAACTAGCGGGAGTTGGGGTGAGCAGTTCTTC. This encodes CASTPTSGSWGEQFF. This chain joins TRBV4-2 and TRBJ2-1; 11 nucleotides match TRBD2. This CDR3 spans 15 amino acids. With 7 bases clipped from V and 9 bases from J, the junction kept 11 bases outside the gene matches. Germline V gives CDR1 LGHNA, CDR2 YNFKEQ.

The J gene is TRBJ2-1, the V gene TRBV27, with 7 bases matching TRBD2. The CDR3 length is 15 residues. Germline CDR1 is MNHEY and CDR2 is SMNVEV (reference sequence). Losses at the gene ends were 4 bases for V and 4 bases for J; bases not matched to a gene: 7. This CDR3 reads CASSSREFGYNEQFF. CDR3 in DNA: TGTGCCAGCAGTTCGCGGGAGTTTGGTTACAATGAGCAGTTCTTC.

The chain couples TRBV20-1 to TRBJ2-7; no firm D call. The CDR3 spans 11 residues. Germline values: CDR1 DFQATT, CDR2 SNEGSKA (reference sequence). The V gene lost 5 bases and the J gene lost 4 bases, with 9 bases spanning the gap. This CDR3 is CSAQERYEQYF. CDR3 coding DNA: TGCAGTGCTCAGGAAAGGTACGAGCAGTACTTC.

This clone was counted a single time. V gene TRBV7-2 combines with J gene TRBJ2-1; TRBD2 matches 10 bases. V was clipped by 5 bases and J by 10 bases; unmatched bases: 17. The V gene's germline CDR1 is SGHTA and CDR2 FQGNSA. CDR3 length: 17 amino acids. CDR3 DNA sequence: TGTGCCAGCAGCCCCACTGGGCCAGCGGGAGGGCCACGGGAGCAGTTCTTC. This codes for CASSPTGPAGGPREQFF. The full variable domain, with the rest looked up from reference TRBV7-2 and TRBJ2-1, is GAGVSQSPSNKVTEKGKDVELRCDPISGHTALYWYRQSLGQGLEFLIYFQGNSAPDKSGLPSDRFSAERTGGSVSTLTIQRTQQEDSAVYLCASSPTGPAGGPREQFFGPGTRLTVL.

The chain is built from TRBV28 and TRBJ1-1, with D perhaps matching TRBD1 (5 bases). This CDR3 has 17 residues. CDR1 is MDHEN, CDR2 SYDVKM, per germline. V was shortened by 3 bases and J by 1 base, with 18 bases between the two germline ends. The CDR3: CASSLGSMVQGNTEAFF. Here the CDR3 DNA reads TGTGCCAGCAGTTTGGGATCTATGGTTCAGGGGAACACTGAAGCTTTCTTT.

For the CDR3, the DNA is TGTGCCAGCAGTTTATCGCGTGCAACTAATGAAAAACTGTTTTTT. Amino acids: CASSLSRATNEKLFF. V is TRBV28 and J is TRBJ1-4; D gene unclear. CDR1 MDHEN and CDR2 SYDVKM come from the germline V gene. Trimming shortened V by 1 base and J by 0 bases, and 6 bases separated the two germline ends. This CDR3 is built from 15 residues.

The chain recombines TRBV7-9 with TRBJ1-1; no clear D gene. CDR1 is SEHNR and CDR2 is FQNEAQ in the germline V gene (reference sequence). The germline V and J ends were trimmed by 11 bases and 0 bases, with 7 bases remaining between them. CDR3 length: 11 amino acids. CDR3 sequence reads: CAGEVNTEAFF. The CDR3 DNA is TGTGCCGGAGAAGTGAACACTGAAGCTTTCTTT.

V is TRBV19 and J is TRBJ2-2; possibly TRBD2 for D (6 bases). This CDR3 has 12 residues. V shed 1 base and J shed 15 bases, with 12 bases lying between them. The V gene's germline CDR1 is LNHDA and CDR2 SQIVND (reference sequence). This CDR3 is CASSIGREVLFF. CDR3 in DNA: TGTGCCAGTAGTATAGGCAGGGAGGTTTTGTTTTTT.